This T cell receptor (beta chain) is from a study of T cells in Graves' hyperthyroidism and ophthalmopathy. The wider study: Peripheral blood was taken when the disease was first diagnosed, before any treatment began. Study-level results: Most thyroid-expanded clonotypes above 0.001 were also found in blood.

On the basis of clinical symptoms, serum thyroxine and TRAb, thyroid ultrasound and orbital computed tomography, diagnoses were made. Amplification of TCR beta CDR3 regions used RNA as the template. During a first-round RT-PCR of the TCR CDR3, the HTBI primer set was used. TCRdb itself ran the multiplex PCR reads through MiXCR, one entry per CDR3 protein. Counted here are under 650,000 distinct CDR3 sequences, around 15% occurring once; the ten biggest clones make up less than 4.5%. The CDR3 has 11 amino acids. V was cut by 6 bases and J by 14 bases, with 14 bases left in between. In the case of this clonotype: The antigen is unknown.

The TCR comes from a woman aged 30 to 39 with Graves' hyperthyroidism. This chain links TRBV12-3 or TRBV12-4 with TRBJ2-1; D is ambiguous. Sequenced sample: blood. The CDR3 protein is CASSVGAREFF. As DNA, the CDR3 is TGTGCCAGCAGCGTAGGCGCTAGGGAGTTCTTC.